This T cell receptor beta chain was identified during a study of blood T cell repertoires in COVID-19 (dated by TCRdb to 2020 to 2022). With regard to the full study: Samples covering the acute and convalescent phases of COVID-19 were provided by collaborators in the United States, Italy and Spain. The repertoires were released in a freely available public database intended as a resource for research on the immune response to SARS-CoV-2. Sample metadata almost always included a de-identified subject ID, COVID-19 status, age in years and sex. Deeply sampled blood TCRbeta repertoires from subjects exposed to, actively infected with, or recovered from COVID-19 were included in the dataset. HLA class I and class II types, where available, came from metadata supplied by the sample provider rather than from assay-based typing. Samples came from the ongoing ImmuneRACE study (first 160 participants) plus 1,254 subjects from 6 global collaborators. The prospective study material was composed of cDNA or gDNA derived from T cells, B-cell-depleted T cells, or PBMCs.

A word on this clone: Which antigen it targets is not known. Within one base of it there is no much larger clone, and no base qualities were kept.

V and J are truncated by 8 bases and 6 bases respectively, leaving an intervening sequence of 7 bases. Taken from cysteine to phenylalanine, the CDR3 has 11 residues. The sequence is cut down to CDR3 DNA, 33 bases in frame from base 1. Reading the germline V gene (reference sequence) gives CDR1 SEHNR and CDR2 FQNEAQ. Whole blood was collected in K2EDTA tubes by collaborating institutions according to the institutions' own protocols. For TCRbeta analysis, collaborator samples were shipped as frozen whole blood, as isolated PBMCs, or as DNA extracted from either sample type. What the study reported, not specific to this receptor: How much clinical and demographic metadata was included differed by source and by participant, and the metadata was provided uncurated.

TCRbeta CDR3 regions were amplified from genomic DNA by means of the immunoSEQ Assay, a bias-controlled multiplex PCR. The authors' analysis ran thus. Nucleated cell counts per sample were estimated from amplification of reference gene primers within the assay. To quantify the absolute abundance of each unique TCRbeta CDR3 rearrangement, sequence reads were collapsed and filtered. For each sample, productive Simpson clonality was calculated as the square root of Simpson's diversity index over productive rearrangements. TCRdb carries this immuneACCESS record with in-frame sequences only. Its versions omit some clonotypes, under half of them owing to an unresolved V gene in the studies checked, with the rest unexplained. That table furnishes V, J and clone size, whereas the DNA furnished D and trimming. The sample table lists 120,000 or so clones, over 75% of them with a count of one. The top ten clones comprise roughly 30% of the sample.

Rearrangement joined TRBV7-9 to TRBJ1-4; a confident D gene designation cannot be given. The sequencing sample was made of peripheral blood. This clonotype originated in a woman at least 80 years old with acute or convalescent COVID-19. The nucleotide sequence is given as TGTGCCAGCGACTCCTATGAAAAACTGTTTTTT. Translated, it reads CASDSYEKLFF.